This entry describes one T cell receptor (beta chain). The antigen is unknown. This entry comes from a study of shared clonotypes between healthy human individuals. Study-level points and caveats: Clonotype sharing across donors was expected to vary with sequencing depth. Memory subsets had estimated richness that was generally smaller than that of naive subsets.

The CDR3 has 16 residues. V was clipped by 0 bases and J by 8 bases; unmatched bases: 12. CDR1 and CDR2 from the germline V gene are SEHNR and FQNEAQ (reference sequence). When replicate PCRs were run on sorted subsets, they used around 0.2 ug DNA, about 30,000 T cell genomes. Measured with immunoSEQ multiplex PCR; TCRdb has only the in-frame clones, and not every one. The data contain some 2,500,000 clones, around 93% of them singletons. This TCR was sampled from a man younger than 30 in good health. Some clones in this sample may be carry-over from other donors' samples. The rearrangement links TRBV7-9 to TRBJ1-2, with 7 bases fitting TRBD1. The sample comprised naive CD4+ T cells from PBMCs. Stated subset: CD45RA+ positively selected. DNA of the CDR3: TGTGCCAGCAGCTTAGCCGGGACAGTGGGGGTATGGGGCTACACCTTC. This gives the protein CASSLAGTVGVWGYTF.